The 19 T cell receptor beta chains reported below all come from one sample, sequenced in a study of cytomegalovirus exposure and HLA in healthy donors. The PCR was carried out with 60 Vbeta primers and 13 Jbeta primers. Repertoires were generated with immunoSEQ multiplex PCR, while TCRdb's copy carries only in-frame clones and drops some. This repertoire includes 25,000 to 40,000 clones. Sequencing was carried out using PBMCs. These receptors were taken from a female donor in good health and CMV-seronegative.

The V gene is TRBV4-3, the J gene TRBJ2-3; 11 bases match TRBD2. CDR1 is LGHNA, CDR2 YSLEER, per germline. V was clipped by 0 bases and J by 2 bases; unmatched bases: 7. This CDR3 has 18 amino acids. The DNA of the CDR3 is TGCGCCAGCAGCCAAGAAATTCCTAGCGGGGGGCCCACAGATACGCAGTATTTT. Translation: CASSQEIPSGGPTDTQYF.

The genes are TRBV9 and TRBJ1-3, with TRBD1 identical over 7 bases. The V and J ends lost 3 bases and 6 bases, in that order; junction bases with no gene match: 12. The CDR3 is 16 residues long. The germline V gene has CDR1 SGDLS and CDR2 YYNGEE. CDR3 DNA: TGTGCCAGCAGCGCCCCAGACAGGGCACGAAAAAACACCATATATTTT. Residues: CASSAPDRARKNTIYF.

CDR3 amino acids: CASSPRPGQGNEQYF. For the CDR3, the DNA is TGTGCCAGCAGCCCCCGCCCGGGACAGGGTAACGAGCAGTACTTC. The rearrangement uses TRBV7-6 and TRBJ2-7; 9 nucleotides agree with TRBD1. With 5 bases clipped from V and 5 bases from J, the junction kept 10 bases outside the gene matches. Germline-derived CDR1 and CDR2 are SGHVS and FNYEAQ. The CDR3 is made up of 15 amino acids.

V is TRBV9 and J is TRBJ2-5, with D tentatively TRBD1 (6 bases). The CDR3 covers 14 residues. Trimming pared 0 bases from V and 4 bases from J, leaving 10 bases between. CDR1 is SGDLS, CDR2 YYNGEE, per germline. In DNA, the CDR3 is TGTGCCAGCAGCGTAGGGAGAGGGGGAGAGACCCAGTACTTC. Translating it yields CASSVGRGGETQYF.

This sequence joins TRBV18 and TRBJ2-2, with D possibly being TRBD2 (5 bases). CDR1 and CDR2 from the germline V gene are KGHSH and LQKENI. The CDR3 is made up of 17 amino acids. V lost 3 bases and J 5 bases, leaving 19 bases between the germline ends. The CDR3 DNA reads TGTGCCAGCTCACCTGATACGACTCGGGGTAGAACCGGGGAGCTGTTTTTT. Protein: CASSPDTTRGRTGELFF.

This rearrangement joins TRBV7-6 to TRBJ2-7; no clear D. CDR3 size: 13 residues. Germline CDR1 and CDR2: SGHVS and FNYEAQ. Trimming pared 3 bases from V and 5 bases from J, leaving 11 bases between. The CDR3 sequence is CASSFRTSDEQYF. The CDR3 DNA is TGTGCCAGCAGCTTTCGAACCAGCGACGAGCAGTACTTC.

CDR3 bases: TGTGCCAGCAGTGACGACCCCAGGCGGGCAGCTTTCTTT. Its translation is CASSDDPRRAAFF. The chain carries TRBV6-6 and TRBJ1-1; no clear D. V gave up 5 bases and J gave up 10 bases, with 17 bases separating them. Germline assignment: CDR1 MNHNY and CDR2 SVGAGI (reference sequence). The CDR3 runs 13 residues.

The chain couples TRBV5-6 to TRBJ1-6; D not resolved. The CDR3 is 15 amino acids. CDR1 is SGHDT and CDR2 is YYEEEE in the germline V gene. V lost 6 bases to trimming and J lost 2 bases, with 12 bases between them. The CDR3 nucleotides read TGTGCCAGCAACCTGGGAGAGACCTATAATTCACCCCTCCACTTT. It is translated as CASNLGETYNSPLHF.

The genes are TRBV2 and TRBJ2-7; D might be TRBD2 (6 bases). The CDR3 contains 14 residues. Germline V gives CDR1 SNHLY, CDR2 FYNNEI. V gave up 6 bases and J gave up 4 bases, with 16 bases separating them. As DNA, the CDR3 is TGTGCCAGCAGCGCTAGCGCCGATGTGTACGAGCAGTACTTC. It encodes CASSASADVYEQYF.

V is TRBV2 and J is TRBJ1-4; 7 bases match TRBD1. Germline values: CDR1 SNHLY, CDR2 FYNNEI. With V trimmed by 7 bases and J by 6 bases, 11 bases remained unmatched. CDR3 length: 15 amino acids. In DNA form, the CDR3 reads TGTGCCAGCAAGAAGGACAGGCACGATGATGAAAAACTGTTTTTT. It is translated as CASKKDRHDDEKLFF.

The chain joins TRBV6-4 to TRBJ2-3, with 11 bases lining up with TRBD2. CDR3 length equals 15 residues. J gave up 1 base and V 3 bases, and 0 bases lay outside the gene matches. Germline V gene data show CDR1 as MRHNA and CDR2 as SNTAGT. This CDR3 is CASSETSGGTDTQYF. The CDR3 DNA reads as TGTGCCAGCAGTGAGACTAGCGGGGGCACAGATACGCAGTATTTT.

The chain couples TRBV9 to TRBJ2-2; TRBD2 matches at 7 bases. The junction had 3 bases not matched to a gene; V was cut back by 1 base and J by 6 bases. Germline assignment: CDR1 SGDLS and CDR2 YYNGEE. The CDR3 is made up of 14 amino acids. For the CDR3, the DNA is TGTGCCAGCAGCGTAACTAGCGCCGCCGGGGAGCTGTTTTTT. This gives the protein CASSVTSAAGELFF.

The V and J genes are TRBV28 and TRBJ1-5; D is uncertain. Germline V gene sequence: CDR1 MDHEN, CDR2 SYDVKM. The germline V and J ends were trimmed by 7 bases and 4 bases, with 14 bases remaining between them. This CDR3 has 14 amino acids. The CDR3 DNA reads TGTGCCAGCATGGAGGACTTGACAAATCAGCCCCAGCATTTT. Amino acids: CASMEDLTNQPQHF.

The chain carries TRBV5-4 and TRBJ1-1; no clear D. This CDR3 is built from 15 residues. V was shortened by 0 bases and J by 3 bases, with 12 bases between the two germline ends. In germline, CDR1 is SGHNT, CDR2 YYREEE (reference sequence). CDR3 DNA: TGTGCCAGCAGCTTGGGAGGGATTTATCACACTGAAGCTTTCTTT. Encoded protein: CASSLGGIYHTEAFF. Full variable domain (outside the CDR3, taken from reference TRBV5-4 and TRBJ1-1): ETGVTQSPTHLIKTRGQQVTLRCSSQSGHNTVSWYQQALGQGPQFIFQYYREEENGRGNFPPRFSGLQFPNYSSELNVNALELDDSALYLCASSLGGIYHTEAFFGQGTRLTVV.

The rearrangement uses TRBV11-3 and TRBJ2-7; D call uncertain. V lost 0 bases and J lost 6, with 12 bases in between. CDR1 and CDR2 (germline): SGHNT, YENEEA. This CDR3 region has 14 residues. The CDR3 here is CASSLDGTTREQYF. CDR3 bases: TGTGCCAGCAGCTTAGATGGAACTACGCGCGAGCAGTACTTC.

The rearrangement links TRBV5-6 to TRBJ1-2; D remains unclear. The V and J ends lost 1 base and 5 bases respectively, with 15 bases between them. This CDR3 is 15 amino acids long. Germline loops: CDR1 SGHDT, CDR2 YYEEEE. CDR3 bases: TGTGCCAGCAGCTTGTACGGGGAGGTAGGGTATGGCTACACCTTC. This encodes CASSLYGEVGYGYTF.

The chain employs TRBV5-8 and TRBJ1-2, with 9 bases fitting TRBD1. The CDR3 sequence is 13 residues long. CDR1 is SGHTS and CDR2 is YDEGEE in the germline V gene. Germline trimming cut 3 bases from V and 5 bases from J; bases unmatched to any gene: 2. This CDR3 is CASSSDRGYGYTF. The DNA of the CDR3 is TGTGCCAGCAGCTCGGACAGGGGTTATGGCTACACCTTC. The variable domain in full, with the rest retrieved from reference TRBV5-8 and TRBJ1-2, is EAGVTQSPTHLIKTRGQQATLRCSPISGHTSVYWYQQALGLGLQFLLWYDEGEERNRGNFPPRFSGRQFPNYSSELNVNALELEDSALYLCASSSDRGYGYTFGSGTRLTVV.

The chain links TRBV19 to TRBJ1-2, with no clear D. V lost 4 bases and J lost 8, with 11 bases in between. The CDR3 is made up of 12 amino acids. Germline V CDR1 and CDR2: LNHDA, SQIVND (reference sequence). Written as DNA, the CDR3 is TGTGCCAGTAGTAGAGAATACCGGGGCTACACCTTC. The encoded protein is CASSREYRGYTF.

The J gene is TRBJ2-1, the V gene TRBV13; 8 positions agree with TRBD1. With 5 bases clipped from V and 6 bases from J, the junction kept 12 bases outside the gene matches. Per germline, CDR1 PRHDT and CDR2 FYEKMQ (reference sequence). The CDR3 extends over 16 amino acids. CDR3 sequence: CASSLLRTTGGNEQFF. CDR3 DNA: TGTGCCAGCAGCCTATTACGGACAACAGGGGGCAATGAGCAGTTCTTC. The whole variable domain, filled in from reference TRBV13 and TRBJ2-1, reads AAGVIQSPRHLIKEKRETATLKCYPIPRHDTVYWYQQGPGQDPQFLISFYEKMQSDKGSIPDRFSAQQFSDYHSELNMSSLELGDSALYFCASSLLRTTGGNEQFFGPGTRLTVL.